One T cell receptor beta chain is described in this entry. What it binds is not known. The entry originates in a study of CD8+ T cells in alopecia areata. Those with alopecia areata gave lesional scalp punch biopsies and peripheral blood. Study findings and constraints: Mouse data revealed clearer TCR sharing than patient data did, a gap possibly tied to HLA.

Reverse transcription of extracted RNA yielded cDNA, which provided the sequencing template. The repertoire was sequenced with immunoSEQ multiplex PCR; TCRdb's copy has only in-frame clones and lacks some. The repertoire consists of roughly 60,000 clones, with 44% occurring once and the leading ten covering roughly 51%. In germline, CDR1 is SEHNR, CDR2 FQNEAQ (reference sequence). This CDR3 has 14 residues. Trimming took 5 bases from V and 2 from J, leaving 12 bases between them. Sequencing was done on a sample of NKG2D-low CD8+ T cells sorted from blood. This chain uses TRBV7-9 with TRBJ2-5, with D possibly being TRBD2 (5 bases). This clonotype was obtained from a human donor with alopecia areata. DNA for the CDR3: TGTGCCAGCAGCCCGGTGGACTCTCAAGAGACCCAGTACTTC. This translates into CASSPVDSQETQYF.